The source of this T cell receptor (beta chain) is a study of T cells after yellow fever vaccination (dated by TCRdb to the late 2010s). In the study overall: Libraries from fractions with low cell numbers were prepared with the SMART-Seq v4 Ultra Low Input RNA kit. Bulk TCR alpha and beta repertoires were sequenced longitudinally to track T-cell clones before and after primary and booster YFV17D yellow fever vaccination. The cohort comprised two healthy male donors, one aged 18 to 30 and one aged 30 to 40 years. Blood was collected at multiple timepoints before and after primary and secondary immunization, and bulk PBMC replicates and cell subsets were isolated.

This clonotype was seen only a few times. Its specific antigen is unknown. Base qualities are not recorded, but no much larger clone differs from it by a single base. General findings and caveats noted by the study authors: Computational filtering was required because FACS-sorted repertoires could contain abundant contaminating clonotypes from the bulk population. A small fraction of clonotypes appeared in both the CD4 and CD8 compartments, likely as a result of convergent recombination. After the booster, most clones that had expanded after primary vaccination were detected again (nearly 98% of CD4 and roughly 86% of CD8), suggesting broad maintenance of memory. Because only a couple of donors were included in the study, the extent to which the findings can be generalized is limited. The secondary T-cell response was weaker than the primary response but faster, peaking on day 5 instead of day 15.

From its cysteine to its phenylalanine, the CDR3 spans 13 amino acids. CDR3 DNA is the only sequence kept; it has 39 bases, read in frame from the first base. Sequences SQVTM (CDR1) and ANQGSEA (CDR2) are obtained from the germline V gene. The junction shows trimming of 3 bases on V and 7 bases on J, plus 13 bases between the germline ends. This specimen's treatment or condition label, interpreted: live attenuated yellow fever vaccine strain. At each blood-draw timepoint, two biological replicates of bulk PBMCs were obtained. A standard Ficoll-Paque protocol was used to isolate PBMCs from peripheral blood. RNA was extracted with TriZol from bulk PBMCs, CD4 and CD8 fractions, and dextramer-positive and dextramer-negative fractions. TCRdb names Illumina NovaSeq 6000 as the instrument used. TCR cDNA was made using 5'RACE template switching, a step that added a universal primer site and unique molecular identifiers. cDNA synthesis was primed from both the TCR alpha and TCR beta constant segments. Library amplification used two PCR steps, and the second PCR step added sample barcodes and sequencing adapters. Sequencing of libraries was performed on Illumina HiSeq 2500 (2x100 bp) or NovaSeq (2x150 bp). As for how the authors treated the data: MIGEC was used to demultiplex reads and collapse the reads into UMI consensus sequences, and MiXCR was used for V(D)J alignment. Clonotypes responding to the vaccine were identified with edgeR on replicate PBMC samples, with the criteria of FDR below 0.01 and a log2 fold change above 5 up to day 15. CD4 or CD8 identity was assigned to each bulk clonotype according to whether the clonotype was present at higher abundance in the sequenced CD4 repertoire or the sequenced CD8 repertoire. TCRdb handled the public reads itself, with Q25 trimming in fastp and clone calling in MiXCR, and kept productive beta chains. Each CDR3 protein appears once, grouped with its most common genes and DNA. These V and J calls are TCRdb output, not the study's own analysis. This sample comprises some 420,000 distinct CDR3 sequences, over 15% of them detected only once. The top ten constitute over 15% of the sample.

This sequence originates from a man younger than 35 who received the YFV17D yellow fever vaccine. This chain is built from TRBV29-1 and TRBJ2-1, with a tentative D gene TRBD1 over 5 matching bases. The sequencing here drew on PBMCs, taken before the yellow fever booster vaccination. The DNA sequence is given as TGCAGCGTTGAGCAGGGATTCGTGAATGAGCAGTTCTTC. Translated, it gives CSVEQGFVNEQFF.